This is a list of T cell receptor beta chains from one sample in a study of blood T cell repertoires in COVID-19. Generated by immunoSEQ multiplex PCR, the TCRdb table keeps only in-frame clones and is missing some. This sample has approximately 230,000 clones; 88% occur once, and the top ten carry approximately 14%. The sequencing sample was made of PBMCs or T cells enriched from blood (not recorded which). All receptors derive from a woman in her fifties or sixties with acute COVID-19. Both conserved end residues are part of each CDR3. D genes are given only for firm matches. Where a row states a size, it is once, few, many or the class of an expanded clone; other rows omit it.

>NA|NA|TRBV7-9|TRBJ2-3
CASSLLGGSTDTQYF
TGTGCCAGCAGCTTACTCGGGGGATCCACAGATACGCAGTATTTT
>few|NA|TRBV4-1|TRBJ2-7
CASSQDPGVGYEQYF
TGCGCCAGCAGCCAAGATCCGGGTGTTGGATACGAGCAGTACTTC
>NA|TRBD2|TRBV15|TRBJ2-5
CATSRGISSGRGPQYF
TGTGCCACCAGCAGAGGAATCTCTAGCGGGAGGGGACCCCAGTACTTC
>NA|NA|TRBV28|TRBJ2-7
CASLTPSLRYEQYF
TGTGCCAGCCTAACCCCTAGCTTGCGGTACGAGCAGTACTTC
>NA|TRBD1|TRBV28|TRBJ1-4
CASSAPGQGLYTNEKLFF
TGTGCCAGCAGTGCCCCGGGACAGGGGTTGTATACTAATGAAAAACTGTTTTTT
>NA|NA|TRBV5-1|TRBJ1-6
CASSLTYDSPLHF
TGCGCCAGCAGCTTAACTTATGATTCACCCCTCCACTTT
>NA|NA|TRBV29-1|TRBJ1-6
CSDLRHRSIPSYNSPLHF
TGCAGCGATCTCCGACACAGGTCTATCCCTTCCTATAATTCACCCCTCCACTTT
>once|NA|TRBV7-2|TRBJ2-7
CASSLPGYEQYF
TGTGCCAGCAGCTTACCGGGGTACGAGCAGTACTTC
>NA|TRBD1|TRBV27|TRBJ1-2
CASSLSVGTGDGYTF
TGTGCCAGCAGTTTATCAGTTGGGACAGGGGATGGCTACACCTTC
>NA|NA|TRBV6-1|TRBJ2-7
CASSEGGTITYEQYF
TGTGCCAGCAGTGAAGGGGGCACCATTACCTACGAGCAGTACTTC
>NA|NA|TRBV29-1|TRBJ1-5
CSAGSGINSNQPQHF
TGCAGCGCAGGATCAGGAATAAATAGCAATCAGCCCCAGCATTTT
>few|TRBD1|TRBV7-8|TRBJ1-4
CASSLAGTGKEKLFF
TGTGCCAGCAGCTTAGCCGGGACAGGGAAAGAAAAACTGTTTTTT
>NA|TRBD1|TRBV11-2|TRBJ2-7
CASSVGGSYVDGYEQYF
TGTGCCAGCAGCGTAGGGGGCTCCTACGTAGACGGGTACGAGCAGTACTTC
>NA|NA|TRBV3-1/TRBV3-2|TRBJ2-3
CASSQVLGSADTQYF
TGTGCCAGCAGCCAAGTCCTGGGCTCGGCAGATACGCAGTATTTT
>NA|NA|TRBV11-2|TRBJ2-7
CASSLGTGAGYEQYF
TGTGCCAGCAGCCTTGGGACGGGAGCAGGGTACGAGCAGTACTTC
>NA|NA|TRBV7-8|TRBJ2-7
CASSLAQGPSYEQYF
TGTGCCAGCAGCTTAGCACAGGGACCCTCCTACGAGCAGTACTTC
>NA|NA|TRBV7-9|TRBJ2-1
CASSLAYGSYNEQFF
TGTGCCAGCAGCTTAGCTTACGGGTCCTACAATGAGCAGTTCTTC
>NA|NA|TRBV28|TRBJ1-4
CASSFSEAGKLFF
TGTGCCAGCAGTTTCTCCGAAGCGGGAAAACTGTTTTTT
>once|TRBD1|TRBV7-9|TRBJ1-1
CASSFGDRGPTEAFF
TGTGCCAGCAGCTTTGGGGACAGGGGCCCCACTGAAGCTTTCTTT
>once|NA|TRBV6-1|TRBJ1-6
CASSEARTPNSPLHF
TGTGCCAGCAGTGAAGCTAGGACACCGAATTCACCCCTCCACTTT
>NA|TRBD1|TRBV11-2|TRBJ2-7
CASSPDRVRREQYF
TGTGCCAGCAGCCCCGACAGGGTTAGACGCGAGCAGTACTTC
>NA|NA|TRBV21-1|TRBJ2-3
CASSPFPGLLRTDTQYF
TGTGCCAGCAGCCCATTCCCGGGACTACTTCGCACAGATACGCAGTATTTT
>NA|NA|TRBV18|TRBJ1-2
CASSPMAANYGYTF
TGTGCCAGCTCACCTATGGCAGCTAACTATGGCTACACCTTC
>NA|TRBD2|TRBV2|TRBJ2-2
CASSTGTSRNTGELFF
TGTGCCAGCAGTACCGGGACTAGCAGGAACACCGGGGAGCTGTTTTTT
>once|TRBD1|TRBV27|TRBJ2-7
CASSLGTAYEQYF
TGTGCCAGCAGTTTAGGGACAGCTTACGAGCAGTACTTC
>NA|NA|TRBV15|TRBJ2-7
CATRMEGSYEQYF
TGTGCCACCAGGATGGAGGGCTCCTACGAGCAGTACTTC
>NA|TRBD2|TRBV9|TRBJ2-1
CASSGTSGRFYNEQFF
TGTGCCAGCAGCGGGACTAGCGGGAGGTTCTACAATGAGCAGTTCTTC
>NA|TRBD2|TRBV9|TRBJ2-1
CASSLRTSGKYNEQFF
TGTGCCAGCAGCCTCCGGACTAGCGGGAAATACAATGAGCAGTTCTTC
>NA|NA|TRBV28|TRBJ1-2
CACGQRLYGYTF
TGTGCCTGCGGACAGCGTCTATATGGCTACACCTTC
>NA|NA|TRBV7-2|TRBJ2-1
CASSFAGSVEQFF
TGTGCCAGCAGCTTTGCGGGATCGGTTGAGCAGTTCTTC
>NA|TRBD1|TRBV7-2|TRBJ1-2
CASSLGGGGFNYGYTF
TGTGCCAGCAGCTTAGGCGGAGGGGGCTTTAACTATGGCTACACCTTC
>NA|NA|TRBV7-9|TRBJ1-4
CASSLGQGSNEKLFF
TGTGCCAGCAGCCTCGGGCAGGGATCTAATGAAAAACTGTTTTTT
>once|NA|TRBV9|TRBJ2-7
CASSQGQLPYEQYF
TGTGCCAGCAGCCAAGGACAGCTACCCTACGAGCAGTACTTC
>NA|NA|TRBV6-5|TRBJ1-5
CASSRGGRDQPQHF
TGTGCCAGCAGCCGAGGGGGAAGGGACCAGCCCCAGCATTTT
>NA|TRBD2|TRBV20-1|TRBJ2-7
CSASGLAGSYEQYF
TGCAGTGCTAGTGGGCTAGCGGGATCGTACGAGCAGTACTTC
>NA|TRBD1|TRBV4-2|TRBJ1-2
CASSQLDRAYGYTF
TGTGCCAGCAGCCAACTTGACAGGGCCTATGGCTACACCTTC
>NA|NA|TRBV9|TRBJ2-3
CASSVVASWRTDTQYF
TGTGCCAGCAGCGTAGTGGCTAGCTGGCGCACAGATACGCAGTATTTT
>NA|TRBD1|TRBV2|TRBJ2-4
CASSEGTVLAKNIQYF
TGTGCCAGCAGTGAGGGGACAGTGTTAGCCAAAAACATTCAGTACTTC
>NA|NA|TRBV21-1|TRBJ1-2
CASSKSAGGQNGYTF
TGTGCCAGCAGCAAATCGGCAGGGGGTCAGAATGGCTACACCTTC
>NA|NA|TRBV29-1|TRBJ2-1
CSVTGIYEQFF
TGCAGCGTGACGGGGATCTATGAGCAGTTCTTC
>NA|NA|TRBV29-1|TRBJ2-3
CSAMGHSADTQYF
TGCAGCGCCATGGGCCACAGTGCAGATACGCAGTATTTT
>once|NA|TRBV5-1|TRBJ2-7
CASRAGTDTYEQYF
TGCGCCAGCAGGGCCGGGACTGACACCTACGAGCAGTACTTC